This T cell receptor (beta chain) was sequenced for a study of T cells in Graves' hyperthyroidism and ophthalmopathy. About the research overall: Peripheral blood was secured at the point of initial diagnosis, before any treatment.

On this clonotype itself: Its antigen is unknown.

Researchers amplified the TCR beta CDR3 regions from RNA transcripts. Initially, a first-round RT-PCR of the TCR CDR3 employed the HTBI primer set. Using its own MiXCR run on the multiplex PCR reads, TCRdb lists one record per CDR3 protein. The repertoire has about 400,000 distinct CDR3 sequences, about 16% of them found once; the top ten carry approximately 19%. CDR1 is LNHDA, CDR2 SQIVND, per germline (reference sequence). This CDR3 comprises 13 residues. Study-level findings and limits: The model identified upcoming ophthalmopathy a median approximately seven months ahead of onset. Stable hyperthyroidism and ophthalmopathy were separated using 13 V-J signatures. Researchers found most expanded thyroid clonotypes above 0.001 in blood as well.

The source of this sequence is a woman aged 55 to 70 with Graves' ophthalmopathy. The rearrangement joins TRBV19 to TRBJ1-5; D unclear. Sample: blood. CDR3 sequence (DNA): TGTGCAACCGGGTCAAACGGAAATCAGCCCCAGCATTTT. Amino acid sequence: CATGSNGNQPQHF. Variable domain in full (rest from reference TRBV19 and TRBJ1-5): DGGITQSPKYLFRKEGQNVTLSCEQNLNHDAMYWYRQDPGQGLRLIYYSQIVNDFQKGDIAEGYSVSREKKESFPLTVTSAQKNPTAFYLCATGSNGNQPQHFGDGTRLSIL.